This T cell receptor beta chain was observed in a study of shared clonotypes between healthy human individuals. This CDR3 comprises 20 residues. Findings and caveats of the study: In the sorted subsets, rarefaction showed sequencing was incomplete despite large depth. Memory subsets generally showed lower estimated richness than naive subsets.

Genomic DNA from each subset was divided evenly over several immunoSEQ plates. The data were produced by immunoSEQ multiplex PCR, yet TCRdb's version contains in-frame clones alone and is incomplete. Among some 660,000 clones, around 78% were seen once, and the ten largest hold around 2%. As to this clone: Its antigen is unknown.

The CD4+ fraction was divided into a CD45RA+ naive subset and a CD45RA-negative memory subset. The chain couples TRBV1 to TRBJ2-5; the table gives TRBD2 as D, unverified against the DNA. TRBV1 is classified as a pseudogene. The material sequenced was memory CD4+ T cells sorted from blood. Indicated subset: CD45RA-negative fraction. This TCR derives from a woman between 25 and 40 years old in good health. The DNA of the CDR3 is TGCACCAGCAGCCAAGAAGACCCCGGGGAGGACCCAGCCGTGGGGGAGACCCAGTACTTC. This translates into CTSSQEDPGEDPAVGETQYF.